This T cell receptor beta chain was observed in a study of TIL therapy for anti-PD-1-resistant metastatic lung cancer. Across the study: Tumors were harvested before any PD-1/PD-L1 blockade. Half of patients were current or former smokers. Tumors carried a median about 1.5 non-synonymous mutations per megabase. Study findings and constraints: The baseline peripheral repertoire was partially replaced by infused TIL clonotypes that later decayed.

This sample's time point: pre-treatment sample, taken before nivolumab and TIL therapy. Concerning this clone: The antigen is unknown.

This was the immunoSEQ v3 assay. TCRdb's table, derived via immunoSEQ multiplex PCR, lists solely in-frame clones and lacks some. The sample lists approximately 47,000 clones, 80% to 90% occurring once. Unmatched junction bases numbered 6, after V lost 4 bases and J lost 4 bases. Per the germline V gene, CDR1 is SGHNT and CDR2 is YYREEE (reference sequence). CDR3 length: 15 residues. This specimen consisted of blood, obtained at baseline. The receptor comes from a person aged 25-79 years with non-small cell lung cancer. V is TRBV5-4 and J is TRBJ2-3; 10 nucleotides match TRBD1. CDR3 DNA: TGTGCCAGCAGCCCCGGGACAGGGGATTCAGATACGCAGTATTTT. Translated: CASSPGTGDSDTQYF.